This T cell receptor (beta chain) was recovered during a study of T cells in Graves' hyperthyroidism and ophthalmopathy. Study-wide results and limits: Separation of ophthalmopathy from stable hyperthyroidism was achieved by a 13 V-J model. Among clonotypes expanded in thyroid above 0.001, most were also found in blood.

Amplified regions were TCR beta CDR3 sequences from RNA transcripts. The HTBI set primed first-round TCR CDR3 RT-PCR. TCRdb re-called the multiplex PCR reads with MiXCR, one entry per CDR3 protein. Of 370,000 or so distinct CDR3 sequences detected, about 14% appear once; the ten largest clones hold around 20%. Subjects aged 18 to 65 presented with newly diagnosed hyperthyroidism of less than 2 months' duration. Clinical symptoms, serum thyroxine and TRAb, thyroid ultrasound and orbital computed tomography were used for the diagnoses. Trimming took 4 bases from V and 1 from J, leaving 9 bases between them. The CDR3 totals 13 residues. CDR1 and CDR2 from the germline V gene are SGHRS and YFSETQ. This clonotype was counted ten times or more. What it recognizes is unknown.

This clonotype was obtained from a man aged 30 to 39 with Graves' hyperthyroidism that later progressed to Graves' ophthalmopathy. The sequenced sample was blood. This chain connects TRBV5-1 to TRBJ2-7; possible D gene TRBD1, 6 bases. CDR3 region: CASSPDSSYEQYF. In DNA, the CDR3 is TGCGCCAGCAGCCCGGACAGTTCCTACGAGCAGTACTTC.